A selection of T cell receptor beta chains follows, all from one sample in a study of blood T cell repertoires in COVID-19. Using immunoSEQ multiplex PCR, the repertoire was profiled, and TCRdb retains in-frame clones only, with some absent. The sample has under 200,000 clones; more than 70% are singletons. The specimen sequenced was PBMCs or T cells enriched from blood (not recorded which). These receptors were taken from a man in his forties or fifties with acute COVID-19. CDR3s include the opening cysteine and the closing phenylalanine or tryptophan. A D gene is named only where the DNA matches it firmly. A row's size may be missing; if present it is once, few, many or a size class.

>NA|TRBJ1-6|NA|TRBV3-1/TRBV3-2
TGTGCCAGCAGCCAAGCGGGACACTATAATTCACCCCTCCACTTT
CASSQAGHYNSPLHF
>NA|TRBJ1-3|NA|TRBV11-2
TGTGCCAGCAGCTTAGGCCCCGGTGGGAGCTCTGGAAACACCATATATTTT
CASSLGPGGSSGNTIYF
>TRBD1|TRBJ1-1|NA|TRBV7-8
TGTGCCAGCAGCACCAGACAGGGGAGCACTGAAGCTTTCTTT
CASSTRQGSTEAFF
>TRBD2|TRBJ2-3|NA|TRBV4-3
TGCGCCAGCAGCCAAGGGCTAGCGGGAGAATCAGATACGCAGTATTTT
CASSQGLAGESDTQYF
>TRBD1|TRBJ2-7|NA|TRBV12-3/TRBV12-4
TGTGCCAGCAGTTCACGCAGGGGGCTCGAGCAGTACTTC
CASSSRRGLEQYF
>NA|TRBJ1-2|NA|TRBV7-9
TGTGCCAGCAGCTTAGGGCAGGGAACTCCCTATGGCTACACCTTC
CASSLGQGTPYGYTF
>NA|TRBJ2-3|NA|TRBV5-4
TGTGCCAGCAGCCCCCGAAGTCGGGGGGCCGGCACAGATACGCAGTATTTT
CASSPRSRGAGTDTQYF
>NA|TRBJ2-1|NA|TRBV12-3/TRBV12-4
TGTGCCAGCAGCCCCTACCCGCCCAATGAGCAGTTCTTC
CASSPYPPNEQFF
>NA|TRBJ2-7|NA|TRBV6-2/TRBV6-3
TGTGCCAGCAGTTCCCTAAGGATAGCGGAGAGCTCCTACGAGCAGTACTTC
CASSSLRIAESSYEQYF
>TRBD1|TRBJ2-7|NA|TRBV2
TGTGCCAGCACCCCCGGGACAGCCCTCTACGAGCAGTACTTC
CASTPGTALYEQYF
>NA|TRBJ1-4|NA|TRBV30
TGTGCCTGGACTCGGCAGGAAGGAGAAAAACTGTTTTTT
CAWTRQEGEKLFF
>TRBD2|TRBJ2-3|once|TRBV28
TGTGCCAGCAGGACCCTTTCCCTACCTAGCGGTACAGATACGCAGTATTTT
CASRTLSLPSGTDTQYF
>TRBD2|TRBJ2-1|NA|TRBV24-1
TGTGCCACCAGTGATCCTGGGACTAGCGGGAGGGCCGGGTGGTACAATGAGCAGTTCTTC
CATSDPGTSGRAGWYNEQFF
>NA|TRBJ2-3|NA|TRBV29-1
TGCAGCGTTCCTTTCGGCGGGATCGGAGATACGCAGTATTTT
CSVPFGGIGDTQYF
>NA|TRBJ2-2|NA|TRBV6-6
TGTGCCAGCAGTTACCGAGGCAACGGGGAGCTGTTTTTT
CASSYRGNGELFF
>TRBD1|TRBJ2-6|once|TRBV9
TGTGCCAGCAGCGTCTCCGGGACAGGGTCCGGGGCCAACGTCCTGACTTTC
CASSVSGTGSGANVLTF
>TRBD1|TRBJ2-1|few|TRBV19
TGTGCCAGTACCCGGGACAGGGGGGGGAATGAGCAGTTCTTC
CASTRDRGGNEQFF
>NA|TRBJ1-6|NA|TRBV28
TGTGCCAGCAGTTTAAAGGAGTCACCCCTCCACTTT
CASSLKESPLHF
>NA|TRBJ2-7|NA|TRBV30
TGTGCCTGGGGACCCGCTAGGTACGAGCAGTACTTC
CAWGPARYEQYF
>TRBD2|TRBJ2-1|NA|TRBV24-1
TGTGCCACCAGTGATTTTGGCAAGCGGGAGGGTAATGAGCAGTTCTTC
CATSDFGKREGNEQFF
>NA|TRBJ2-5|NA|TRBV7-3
TGTGCCAGCAGCCCCTGGGGCCCTAGTCAGCCCCAGTACTTC
CASSPWGPSQPQYF
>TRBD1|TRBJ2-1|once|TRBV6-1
TGTGCCAGCAGTGAAGTGGCTAGGGGGCTCTTC
CASSEVARGLF
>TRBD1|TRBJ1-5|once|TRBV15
TGTGCCACCAGCAGGACAGGGGACAGCAATCAGCCCCAGCATTTT
CATSRTGDSNQPQHF
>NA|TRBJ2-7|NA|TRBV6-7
TGTGCCAGCAGTTACCGACAGTCCTACGAGCAGTACTTC
CASSYRQSYEQYF
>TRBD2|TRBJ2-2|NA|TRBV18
TGTGCCAGCTCCCCTGGACTAGCGGACGGGGAGCTGTTTTTT
CASSPGLADGELFF
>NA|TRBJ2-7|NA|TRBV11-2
TGTGCCAGCAGTTTCGACAGATACGAGCAGTACTTC
CASSFDRYEQYF
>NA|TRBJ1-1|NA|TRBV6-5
TGTGCCAGCAGACCGAGGAGGGGGGGGGAAGCTTTCTTT
CASRPRRGGEAFF
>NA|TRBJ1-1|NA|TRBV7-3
TGTGCCAGCAGCTTTTCATCGAACACTGAAGCTTTCTTT
CASSFSSNTEAFF
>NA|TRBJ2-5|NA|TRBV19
TGTGCCAGTACCCCGGGGACTGGGGGGACCCAGTACTTC
CASTPGTGGTQYF
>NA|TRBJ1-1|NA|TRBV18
TGTGCCAGCTCACCCCTGGGGGGAGAGACTGAAGCTTTCTTT
CASSPLGGETEAFF
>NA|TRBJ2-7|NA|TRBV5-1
TGCGCCAGCAGCTTAGGAGGGGTTACGCACGAGCAGTACTTC
CASSLGGVTHEQYF